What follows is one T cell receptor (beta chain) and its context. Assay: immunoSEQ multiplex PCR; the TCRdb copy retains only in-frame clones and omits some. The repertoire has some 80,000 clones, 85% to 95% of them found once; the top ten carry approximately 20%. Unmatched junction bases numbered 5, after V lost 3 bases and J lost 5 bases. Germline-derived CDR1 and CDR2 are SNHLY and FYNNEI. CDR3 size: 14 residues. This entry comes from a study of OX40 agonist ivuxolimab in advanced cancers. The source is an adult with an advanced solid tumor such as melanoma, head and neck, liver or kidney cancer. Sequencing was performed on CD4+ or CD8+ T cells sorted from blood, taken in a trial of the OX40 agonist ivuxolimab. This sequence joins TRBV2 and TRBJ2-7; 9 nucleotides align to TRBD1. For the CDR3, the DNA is TGTGCCAGCAGTGATAGGGACAGGGTTGACGAGCAGTACTTC. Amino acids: CASSDRDRVDEQYF. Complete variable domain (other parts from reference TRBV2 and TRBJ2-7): EPEVTQTPSHQVTQMGQEVILRCVPISNHLYFYWYRQILGQKVEFLVSFYNNEISEKSEIFDDQFSVERPDGSNFTLKIRSTKLEDSAMYFCASSDRDRVDEQYFGPGTRLTVT.